The rows below give T cell receptor beta chains drawn from one sample of a study of technical replicates of blood from several donors. Profiling relied on immunoSEQ multiplex PCR, and the TCRdb table lists in-frame clones only, not all of them. The table has around 100,000 clones, roughly 95% seen once. The sequencing input was T cells isolated from PBMCs. These receptor sequences come from a human donor in good health. Both conserved end residues are part of each CDR3. Each record gives: D gene, V gene, J gene, clone size, CDR3 DNA, CDR3 protein. The D gene is left open where the match is weak. A clone size is listed for some rows: how often the clone was seen (once, few, many), or a class if it is expanded.

>TRBD1|TRBV5-4|TRBJ2-5|.
TGTGCCAGCACCCCCAAAGGGGGCGGGGAGACCCAGTACTTC
CASTPKGGGETQYF
>TRBD2|TRBV30|TRBJ2-1|.
TGTGCCTGGAGTGCCCGCGGGAGGAGCAATGAGCAGTTCTTC
CAWSARGRSNEQFF
>TRBD2|TRBV5-1|TRBJ2-1|once
TGCGCCAGCAGCTTGTATGGCGGGAGGGCCTCGAATGAGCAGTTCTTC
CASSLYGGRASNEQFF
>TRBD2|TRBV29-1|TRBJ2-1|.
TGCAGCGTTGAGCCACTCTCTAGCGGGTACTACAATGAGCAGTTCTTC
CSVEPLSSGYYNEQFF
>.|TRBV9|TRBJ2-7|.
TGTGCCAGCAGCGTAAACCACGGGGTATACGAGCAGTACTTC
CASSVNHGVYEQYF
>TRBD2|TRBV7-6|TRBJ2-1|.
TGTGCCAGCAGTTATCGGGTTTCCGGGACTAGCGGAAACAATGAGCAGTTCTTC
CASSYRVSGTSGNNEQFF
>.|TRBV6-6|TRBJ1-1|.
TGTGCCAGCAGTTTAGAAAACACTGAAGCTTTCTTT
CASSLENTEAFF
>.|TRBV27|TRBJ2-5|.
TGTGCCAGCAGTTTGCGGGCTGGACAGCTACAAGAGACCCAGTACTTC
CASSLRAGQLQETQYF
>.|TRBV14|TRBJ2-7|.
TGTGCCAGCAGCCAAGGTAACCGGTTCTACGAGCAGTACTTC
CASSQGNRFYEQYF
>TRBD2|TRBV7-9|TRBJ2-5|.
TGTGCCAGCAGGGCGGGACTAGCCGGGGAGACCCAGTACTTC
CASRAGLAGETQYF
>.|TRBV27|TRBJ2-1|.
TGTGCCAGCAGCGGGAGACGGTACAATGAGCAGTTCTTC
CASSGRRYNEQFF
>TRBD1|TRBV2|TRBJ2-5|once
TGTGCCATCCCCATCACAGGGGAAGAGACCCAGTACTTC
CAIPITGEETQYF
>.|TRBV5-8|TRBJ2-7|.
TGTGCCAGCAGCTTTCGCGGGATAAGCTCCTACGAGCAGTACTTC
CASSFRGISSYEQYF
>.|TRBV19|TRBJ2-1|.
TGTGCCAGTGGCGGATTAGGTGAGCAGTTCTTC
CASGGLGEQFF
>.|TRBV4-3|TRBJ1-5|.
TGCGCCAGCTCACCGGGGGTTTTGACGGAGCCCCAGCATTTT
CASSPGVLTEPQHF
>TRBD1|TRBV2|TRBJ1-5|.
TGTGCCAGCGGGTCGGACAGGGACAATCAGCCCCAGCATTTT
CASGSDRDNQPQHF
>TRBD1|TRBV11-1|TRBJ2-7|.
TGTGCCAGCAGCTACAGGGGTTACGAGCAGTACTTC
CASSYRGYEQYF
>TRBD1|TRBV6-1|TRBJ2-7|.
TGTGCCAGCAGTGAAGCCGGGACAGGTCCCTACGAGCAGTACTTC
CASSEAGTGPYEQYF
>.|TRBV2|TRBJ1-1|once
TGTGCCAGCACGGTATCGATGAACACTGAAGCTTTCTTT
CASTVSMNTEAFF
>.|TRBV5-3|TRBJ2-7|.
TGTGCCAGAAGCTTGGCACGGGGAAACGAGCAGTACTTC
CARSLARGNEQYF
>.|TRBV10-3|TRBJ2-7|.
TGTGCCATCAGTTTCCAGACAGGAAAGTACGAGCAGTACTTC
CAISFQTGKYEQYF
>.|TRBV5-1|TRBJ1-1|.
TGCGCCAGCGGTGAAGGGGGGGACACTGAAGCTTTCTTT
CASGEGGDTEAFF
>.|TRBV4-1|TRBJ2-7|.
TGCGCCAGCAGCCAAGAGGGCAGCTCCTACGAGCAGTACTTC
CASSQEGSSYEQYF
>TRBD1|TRBV9|TRBJ2-7|.
TGTGCCAGCAGCCCATGGGACAGGGAGGAGGAGCAGTACTTC
CASSPWDREEEQYF
>TRBD2|TRBV9|TRBJ2-2|.
TGTGCCAGCAGCCCTTCGACTAGCGTTTTGGGGGAGCTGTTTTTT
CASSPSTSVLGELFF
>.|TRBV11-3|TRBJ2-2|once
TGTGCCAGCAGCTTAGGGCAGGGGAACACCGGGGAGCTGTTTTTT
CASSLGQGNTGELFF
>.|TRBV7-9|TRBJ2-3|.
TGTGCCAGCAGCTTGGGGGCCCACCCAGAAGGTGTAGATACGCAGTATTTT
CASSLGAHPEGVDTQYF
>.|TRBV6-4|TRBJ1-5|.
TGTGCCAGCAGTGACTCCGGTTTAAGCTTGGTTCAGCCCCAGCATTTT
CASSDSGLSLVQPQHF
>.|TRBV10-1|TRBJ2-1|.
TGCGCCAGCAGTGAGTCGGCTGTCAGCTCCTACAATGAGCAGTTCTTC
CASSESAVSSYNEQFF
>TRBD1|TRBV27|TRBJ1-2|once
TGTGCCAGCAGGGGGACAGGGGTCGGCTATGGCTACACCTTC
CASRGTGVGYGYTF
>.|TRBV21-1|TRBJ1-5|.
TGTGCCAGCAGCAAACCAGCGGAGTCGAAGATCATTAGCAATCAGCCCCAGCATTTT
CASSKPAESKIISNQPQHF
>.|TRBV4-1|TRBJ2-1|.
TGCGCCAGCAGCCAAGGGGTAGGGGGCAATGAGCAGTTCTTC
CASSQGVGGNEQFF
>.|TRBV11-2|TRBJ2-7|.
TGTGCCAGCAGCTTTATTCCCTACGAGCAGTACTTC
CASSFIPYEQYF
>.|TRBV5-3|TRBJ2-3|.
TGTTCCCCTTATACGCAGTATTTT
CSPYTQYF
>TRBD1|TRBV9|TRBJ1-1|.
TGTGCCAGCAGCGAACAGGGGGCAGGAGCTTTCTTT
CASSEQGAGAFF
>TRBD2|TRBV5-1|TRBJ2-2|.
TGCGCCAGCAGCTTGGCCACGGGCGGGAGGGCCCACGGGGAGCTGTTTTTT
CASSLATGGRAHGELFF
>TRBD2|TRBV13|TRBJ2-7|.
TGTGCCAGCAGCGCAGATATGGGACTAGCGGGTGCCGGTTCCTACGAGCAGTACTTC
CASSADMGLAGAGSYEQYF
>TRBD1|TRBV27|TRBJ2-2|.
TGTGCCAGCAGTTTGGACAGGGTCAACACCGGGGAGCTGTTTTTT
CASSLDRVNTGELFF